These 26 T cell receptor beta chains were sequenced from one sample in a study of identifying expanded T cells in peripheral blood. Using immunoSEQ multiplex PCR, the repertoire was profiled, and TCRdb retains in-frame clones only, with some absent. The table has approximately 130,000 clones, approximately 86% seen once. Material for sequencing was blood. The source of these receptors is a person aged 18 to 70 in good health.

This clone was seen only once. The chain joins TRBV11-2 to TRBJ2-1, with 8 bases fitting TRBD2. Germline V gene sequence: CDR1 SGHAT, CDR2 FQNNGV. The CDR3 extends over 16 amino acids. After removal of 0 bases from V and 6 bases from J, the junction contained 7 bases not matched to a gene. The CDR3 DNA sequence: TGTGCCAGCAGCTTAGAGTCTCCGGGACTAGTCAATGAGCAGTTCTTC. Translating gives CASSLESPGLVNEQFF. The full variable domain, rest sourced from reference TRBV11-2 and TRBJ2-1, is EAGVAQSPRYKIIEKRQSVAFWCNPISGHATLYWYQQILGQGPKLLIQFQNNGVVDDSQLPKDRFSAERLKGVDSTLKIQPAKLEDSAVYLCASSLESPGLVNEQFFGPGTRLTVL.

This clone was counted a single time. This chain links TRBV11-2 with TRBJ2-3; TRBD2 matches 10 bases. Per the germline V gene, CDR1 is SGHAT and CDR2 is FQNNGV. The V and J ends lost 5 bases and 4 bases, in that order; junction bases with no gene match: 9. This CDR3 has 16 residues. DNA of the CDR3: TGTGCCAGCAGCCCAAGGGGGACTAGCGAGGCAGATACGCAGTATTTT. Amino acid sequence: CASSPRGTSEADTQYF.

This clone was seen more than once but under ten times. The chain combines TRBV7-3 with TRBJ2-1, with a weak D call TRBD2 (5 bases). Trimming took off 5 bases at V and 5 bases at J, with 13 bases between the two ends. CDR3 size: 14 residues. Germline CDR1 is SGHTA and CDR2 is FQGTGA. The CDR3 coding sequence is TGTGCCAGCAGCCCGCGAGGGCCCGACAATGAGCAGTTCTTC. It translates to CASSPRGPDNEQFF.

V gene TRBV6-1 combines with J gene TRBJ1-1; D not resolved. CDR3 length: 14 residues. Per germline, CDR1 MNHNS and CDR2 SASEGT. Trimming removed 3 bases from V and 3 bases from J, with 11 bases in between. The CDR3, as DNA: TGTGCCAGCAGTGATTGGGGAAGGTACACTGAAGCTTTCTTT. Residues: CASSDWGRYTEAFF.

The gene calls are TRBV27 and TRBJ2-1; D could derive from TRBD1 or TRBD2 (5 bases each). Germline assignment: CDR1 MNHEY and CDR2 SMNVEV (reference sequence). Trimming stripped 8 bases from V and 2 bases from J, with 16 bases between. The CDR3 length is 15 residues. The CDR3 DNA sequence: TGTGCCAGCGCCCCAATGGGGACCCCCTACAATGAGCAGTTCTTC. This translates into CASAPMGTPYNEQFF.

The chain carries TRBV9 and TRBJ2-1, with D hard to call. V was clipped by 2 bases and J by 9 bases, with 3 bases between them. CDR3 length equals 10 residues. Germline V lookup: CDR1 SGDLS, CDR2 YYNGEE. This chain's CDR3 is CASSVREQFF. CDR3 nucleotide sequence: TGTGCCAGCAGCGTTCGTGAGCAGTTCTTC.

The gene calls are TRBV6-1 and TRBJ1-4; D is ambiguous. The germline V and J ends were trimmed by 4 bases and 4 bases, with 13 bases remaining between them. The CDR3 length is 15 residues. Germline assignment: CDR1 MNHNS and CDR2 SASEGT. The CDR3 DNA sequence: TGTGCCAGCAGTGCTGCCGACCCAGATAATGAAAAACTGTTTTTT. This gives the protein CASSAADPDNEKLFF.

This clone was seen once. The rearrangement uses TRBV5-5 and TRBJ1-2; D remains unclear. Per the germline V gene, CDR1 is SGHKS and CDR2 is YYEKEE (reference sequence). Between the trimmed V and J ends, which lost 1 base and 4 bases, there was a span of 2 bases. The CDR3 has 11 residues. The CDR3 region has the DNA TGTGCCAGCAGCTTGACCTATGGCTACACCTTC. Translated, it gives CASSLTYGYTF.

The chain has TRBV5-1 and TRBJ1-2, with D unresolved. The CDR3 is 14 amino acids. Germline V gene lookup returns CDR1 SGHRS and CDR2 YFSETQ. Trimming stripped 4 bases from V and 8 bases from J, with 18 bases between. The CDR3 DNA reads TGCGCCAGCAGCCCCGACTTCGCCACGGGAGGCTACACCTTC. This gives the protein CASSPDFATGGYTF.

This chain links TRBV2 with TRBJ2-3; D may be TRBD2 (5 bases). This CDR3 comprises 16 residues. Trimming shortened V by 3 bases and J by 3 bases, and 16 bases separated the two germline ends. Germline V lookup: CDR1 SNHLY, CDR2 FYNNEI. This CDR3 is CASSDQARSGTDTQYF. In DNA form, the CDR3 reads TGTGCCAGCAGTGACCAGGCCCGGAGCGGAACAGATACGCAGTATTTT.

CDR3 DNA sequence: TGCGCCAGCAGCCTTTTGGCAGGATCCTACGAGCAGTACTTC. Translation gives CASSLLAGSYEQYF. The gene calls are TRBV4-1 and TRBJ2-7; D gene ambiguous. The length of the CDR3 is 14 residues. V was pared by 4 bases and J by 1 base, with 11 bases between. Germline CDR1 MGHRA, CDR2 YSYEKL.

This rearrangement joins TRBV7-2 to TRBJ2-7; D perhaps matches TRBD2 (5 bases). CDR1 is SGHTA and CDR2 is FQGNSA in the germline V gene. The CDR3 is 14 residues long. Trimming cost V 6 bases and J 3 bases, with 15 bases left between them. The CDR3 nucleotides are TGTGCCAGCAGACCTGAGCGGCCAAACTACGAGCAGTACTTC. It codes for CASRPERPNYEQYF.

V is TRBV15 and J is TRBJ2-5; 12 bases line up with TRBD1. Per germline, CDR1 LNHNV and CDR2 YYDKDF (reference sequence). CDR3 length: 16 residues. Trimming cost V 3 bases and J 5 bases; bases outside gene matches: 7. CDR3 coding DNA: TGTGCCACCAGCAGCCCGGGACAGGGGGCGGCGGAGACCCAGTACTTC. Translation: CATSSPGQGAAETQYF. The variable domain in full, with the rest retrieved from reference TRBV15 and TRBJ2-5, is DAMVIQNPRYQVTQFGKPVTLSCSQTLNHNVMYWYQQKSSQAPKLLFHYYDKDFNNEADTPDNFQSRRPNTSFCFLDIRSPGLGDTAMYLCATSSPGQGAAETQYFGPGTRLLVL.

The CDR3 is CASSVTGRGNTIYF. The DNA for the CDR3 is TGTGCCAGCAGCGTTACGGGGAGAGGAAACACCATATATTTT. The chain joins TRBV9 to TRBJ1-3; unclear D gene. V was trimmed by 2 bases and J by 4 bases, leaving 10 bases between them. The V gene's germline CDR1 is SGDLS and CDR2 YYNGEE. The CDR3 is made up of 14 amino acids.

This rearrangement joins TRBV28 to TRBJ2-6; no reliable D call. Germline V gives CDR1 MDHEN, CDR2 SYDVKM. The CDR3 consists of 15 residues. Trimming shortened V by 4 bases and J by 0 bases, and 7 bases separated the two germline ends. The CDR3 reads CASSSSSSGANVLTF. The CDR3 bases are TGTGCCAGCAGTTCTTCTAGCTCTGGGGCCAACGTCCTGACTTTC.

V usage is TRBV7-3 and J usage is TRBJ2-3; 13 bases fit TRBD2. Germline trimming cut 6 bases from V and 4 bases from J; bases unmatched to any gene: 7. Germline CDR1 reads SGHTA; CDR2 reads FQGTGA. The CDR3 consists of 16 residues. The CDR3, as DNA: TGTGCCAGCAGACCCTTGGGACTAGCGGGACCAGATACGCAGTATTTT. The encoded protein is CASRPLGLAGPDTQYF.

This clone has a single count. This chain uses TRBV7-6 with TRBJ2-3; a weak D match, TRBD2 (6 bases). There are 15 residues in the CDR3. V lost 3 bases and J 4 bases, leaving 14 bases between the germline ends. Germline values: CDR1 SGHVS, CDR2 FNYEAQ. The CDR3 DNA sequence: TGTGCCAGCAGCTTGAGCGGGTCTAACCCAGATACGCAGTATTTT. This codes for CASSLSGSNPDTQYF.

The chain is built from TRBV4-3 and TRBJ2-1; no clear D gene. Germline V gene data show CDR1 as LGHNA and CDR2 as YSLEER. This CDR3 comprises 17 residues. The V end lost 0 bases, the J end lost 0 bases, and 12 bases lay between the germline ends. Here the CDR3 DNA reads TGCGCCAGCAGCCAAGATCTAAGGTCGAGCTCCTACAATGAGCAGTTCTTC. It yields the protein CASSQDLRSSSYNEQFF.

V gene TRBV7-2 combines with J gene TRBJ2-2; D unresolved. Germline V gene lookup returns CDR1 SGHTA and CDR2 FQGNSA. Trimming left V 5 bases short and J 3 bases short, with 7 bases between. This CDR3 spans 13 amino acids. In DNA, the CDR3 is TGTGCCAGCAGCACCGCGCACACCGGGGAGCTGTTTTTT. Amino acids: CASSTAHTGELFF.

The chain is built from TRBV27 and TRBJ2-5; no clear D gene. V gave up 8 bases and J gave up 2 bases, with 9 bases separating them. This CDR3 has 12 residues. Looked up from germline, CDR1 is MNHEY and CDR2 is SMNVEV (reference sequence). This CDR3 is CASSSQQETQYF. As DNA, the CDR3 is TGTGCCAGCTCGAGCCAACAAGAGACCCAGTACTTC.

The chain recombines TRBV28 with TRBJ2-6; no definite D call. Trimming took off 4 bases at V and 2 bases at J, with 3 bases between the two ends. The germline V gene has CDR1 MDHEN and CDR2 SYDVKM. CDR3 length: 13 residues. The CDR3 DNA reads as TGTGCCAGCAGTTCTCCTGGGGCCAACGTCCTGACTTTC. Amino acid sequence: CASSSPGANVLTF.

This clone was picked up a small number of times. V usage is TRBV7-9 and J usage is TRBJ1-4, with 9 bases lining up with TRBD1. The germline CDR1 and CDR2 sequences are SEHNR and FQNEAQ (reference sequence). V shed 4 bases, J shed 5 bases, and the junction held 11 bases outside the gene matches. The CDR3 loop spans 17 amino acids. CDR3 in amino acids: CASSWGQGGAENEKLFF. CDR3 nucleotide sequence: TGTGCCAGCAGCTGGGGACAGGGAGGTGCAGAGAATGAAAAACTGTTTTTT.

The chain uses TRBV11-2 and TRBJ2-7; D unclear. This CDR3 is 14 amino acids long. V lost 5 bases and J lost 2, with 13 bases in between. Germline assignment: CDR1 SGHAT and CDR2 FQNNGV. DNA for the CDR3: TGTGCCAGCAGCCTTAGTGTAGGGCCCTACGAGCAGTACTTC. Protein: CASSLSVGPYEQYF.

This clone was observed a few times. The chain combines TRBV25-1 with TRBJ2-7; the match to TRBD1 covers 10 bases. This CDR3 is 17 amino acids long. Trimming at V came to 4 bases and at J to 4 bases, leaving 13 bases not matched to a gene. CDR1 and CDR2 from the germline V gene are MGHDK and SYGVNS. The CDR3 nucleotides are TGTGCCAGCAGTGTCTCCCCTCGGGACAGGGGTTCGTACGAGCAGTACTTC. Its translation: CASSVSPRDRGSYEQYF.

V gene TRBV29-1 combines with J gene TRBJ2-5; D is perhaps TRBD1 (5 bases). The CDR3 has 12 amino acids. Trimming cost V 6 bases and J 4 bases, with 12 bases left between them. Germline values: CDR1 SQVTM, CDR2 ANQGSEA. The CDR3 protein is CSVQVWGETQYF. Written as DNA, the CDR3 is TGCAGCGTACAGGTTTGGGGAGAGACCCAGTACTTC.

This rearrangement joins TRBV5-1 to TRBJ2-7; D is perhaps TRBD1 (6 bases). The germline V gene has CDR1 SGHRS and CDR2 YFSETQ. The CDR3 runs 13 residues. Trimming stripped 4 bases from V and 3 bases from J, with 11 bases between. The CDR3 reads CASSTRTDYEQYF. The CDR3 DNA is TGCGCCAGCAGCACTCGGACAGACTACGAGCAGTACTTC.